The rows below give T cell receptor beta chains drawn from one sample of a study of graft-versus-host responses after intestinal transplantation. Clones were read by immunoSEQ multiplex PCR, and TCRdb kept only the in-frame ones, dropping some. Of 40,000 to 55,000 clones listed, about 91% are singletons. The specimen was PBMCs, collected 524 days after transplant. The receptors shown here come from a human patient who received an intestinal transplant, so some T cells may come from the graft donor. CDR3s include the opening cysteine and the closing phenylalanine or tryptophan. Fields, in order: D gene, clone size, V gene, J gene, CDR3 DNA, CDR3 protein. The D gene is left open where the match is weak. Some rows have no size entry. The others give once, few or many, or a class for an expanded clone.

TRBD1	-	TRBV6-6	TRBJ1-1	TGTGCCAGCAGTTACTCAGGGGGCGGCACTGAAGCTTTCTTT	CASSYSGGGTEAFF
-	-	TRBV10-3	TRBJ1-1	TGTGCCACGATCTCGGACGGGGCTGAAGCTTTCTTT	CATISDGAEAFF
TRBD1	-	TRBV19	TRBJ1-1	TGTGCCAGTAGTATTCCAGGGGGGAACACTGAAGCTTTCTTT	CASSIPGGNTEAFF
-	-	TRBV7-8	TRBJ2-7	TGTGCCAGCAGCTCCGCAGGGGTAAGGGCGGCCCGGTCTACCTACGAGCAGTACTTC	CASSSAGVRAARSTYEQYF
-	-	TRBV27	TRBJ2-1	TGTGCCAGCAGTTTCTCGGACTTCTACAATGAGCAGTTCTTC	CASSFSDFYNEQFF
-	-	TRBV18	TRBJ1-1	TGTGCCAGCTCACCACGGGTGAACACTGAAGCTTTCTTT	CASSPRVNTEAFF
-	-	TRBV7-2	TRBJ1-2	TGTGCCAGCAGCGCCGACCGACCGGTAGTCCCTTATGGCTACACCTTC	CASSADRPVVPYGYTF
TRBD2	once	TRBV9	TRBJ2-1	TGTGCCAGCAGCGTAGATAGGGCTAGCGGGAGCTCCTTGCTATACAATGAGCAGTTCTTC	CASSVDRASGSSLLYNEQFF
-	few	TRBV15	TRBJ1-1	TGTGCCACCAGCAGTGAAACGGATGAAGCTTTCTTT	CATSSETDEAFF
-	-	TRBV10-3	TRBJ2-3	TGTGCCATCAGTGCGTTGGACTCAGCAGATACGCAGTATTTT	CAISALDSADTQYF
-	-	TRBV10-3	TRBJ2-1	TGTGCCATCAGTGAGTCGGATAGCGGTTACAATGAGCAGTTCTTC	CAISESDSGYNEQFF
-	-	TRBV11-2	TRBJ2-5	TGTGCCAGCAGCTTGCAAATGGCGGCCCAAGAGACCCAGTACTTC	CASSLQMAAQETQYF
TRBD1	-	TRBV28	TRBJ1-2	TGTGCCACCCCCGGGACAGGGAATTATGGCTACACCTTC	CATPGTGNYGYTF
-	-	TRBV30	TRBJ1-4	TGTGCCTGGAGTTCAGGGGCAGGGAGCGAAAAACTGTTTTTT	CAWSSGAGSEKLFF
-	-	TRBV4-2	TRBJ2-7	TGTGCCAGCGGCTCTAGTGGGGGCTACGAGCAGTACTTC	CASGSSGGYEQYF
TRBD1	-	TRBV11-2	TRBJ2-7	TGTGCCAGCAGCTTAGAGGACAGGGCCCCCTACGAGCAGTACTTC	CASSLEDRAPYEQYF
TRBD1	-	TRBV29-1	TRBJ1-2	TGCAGCGTTCTCTCGGGAAGGGACAGGAATGGCTACACCTTC	CSVLSGRDRNGYTF
TRBD1	-	TRBV29-1	TRBJ2-1	TGCAGCGTTGCTAGGGACAGTTACAATGAGCAGTTCTTC	CSVARDSYNEQFF
-	-	TRBV27	TRBJ1-1	TGTGCCAGCAGCCATCGGGGGGGCGTGCGATCTGAAGCTTTCTTT	CASSHRGGVRSEAFF
-	-	TRBV19	TRBJ2-7	TGTGCCAGTAGCCAAACAGGTAACCCCTACGAGCAGTACTTC	CASSQTGNPYEQYF
-	-	TRBV6-6	TRBJ1-5	TGTGCCAGCAGTTACTCAGGCCAGCCCCAGCATTTT	CASSYSGQPQHF
TRBD1	-	TRBV6-5	TRBJ2-5	TGTGCCAGCAGTTACTCGGCCAGGGGGGAGACCCAGTACTTC	CASSYSARGETQYF
TRBD2	-	TRBV4-1	TRBJ2-1	TGCGCCAGCAGTCAATCTAGCGGGCCATACAATGAGCAGTTCTTC	CASSQSSGPYNEQFF
TRBD2	-	TRBV28	TRBJ2-7	TGTGCCAGCAGTTTGGTCCTAGCGGGAGACGAGCAGTACTTC	CASSLVLAGDEQYF
TRBD1	-	TRBV28	TRBJ2-5	TGTGCCAGCAGTTCGGGACAGGGCCGACGGGAGACCCAGTACTTC	CASSSGQGRRETQYF
TRBD2	-	TRBV28	TRBJ2-1	TGTGCCAGCAGTTTTCCTTCGGGACTAGCGGGAGTAATATTTCGGCTCCACAATGAGCAGTTCTTC	CASSFPSGLAGVIFRLHNEQFF